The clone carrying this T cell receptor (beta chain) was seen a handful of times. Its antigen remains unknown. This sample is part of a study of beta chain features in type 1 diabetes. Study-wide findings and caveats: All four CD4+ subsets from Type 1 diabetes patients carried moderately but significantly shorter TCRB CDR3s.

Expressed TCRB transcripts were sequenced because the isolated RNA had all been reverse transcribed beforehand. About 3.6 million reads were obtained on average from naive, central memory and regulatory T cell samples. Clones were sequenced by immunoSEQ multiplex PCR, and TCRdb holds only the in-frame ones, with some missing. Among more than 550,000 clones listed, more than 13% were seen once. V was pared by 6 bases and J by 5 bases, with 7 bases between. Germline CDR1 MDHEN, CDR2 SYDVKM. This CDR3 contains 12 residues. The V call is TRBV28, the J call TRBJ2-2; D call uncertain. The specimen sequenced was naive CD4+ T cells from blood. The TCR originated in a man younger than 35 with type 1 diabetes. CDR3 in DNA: TGTGCCAGCAGAATAAATACCGGGGAGCTGTTTTTT. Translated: CASRINTGELFF.